This is a list of T cell receptor beta chains from one sample in a study of blood T cell repertoires in COVID-19. Profiled with immunoSEQ multiplex PCR; TCRdb holds only in-frame clones, not every one. Of around 170,000 clones in the sample, around 74% are singletons; the top ten hold under 3.5%. The specimen sequenced was peripheral blood. Receptors were obtained from a woman older than 75 with acute or convalescent COVID-19. Both conserved end residues are part of each CDR3. The order of the fields is D gene, V gene, clone size, J gene, CDR3 DNA, CDR3 protein. A D gene is named only where the DNA matches it firmly. Some rows mark clone size as missing; the rest say once, few, many or name a class of expanded clone.

D: NA
V: TRBV18
size: few
J: TRBJ1-3
DNA: TGTGCCAGCTCACCACGGGAGGGTCGGTCTGGAAACACCATATATTTT
CDR3: CASSPREGRSGNTIYF

D: NA
V: TRBV7-9
size: NA
J: TRBJ2-7
DNA: TGTGCCAGCCGAAAGCACGAGAGCTACGAGCAGTACTTC
CDR3: CASRKHESYEQYF

D: NA
V: TRBV19
size: NA
J: TRBJ1-5
DNA: TGTGCCAGTAGTCTGGCAGGGTACAATCAGCCCCAGCATTTT
CDR3: CASSLAGYNQPQHF

D: NA
V: TRBV18
size: NA
J: TRBJ2-1
DNA: TGTGCCAGCTCAGCCCAGGGAAGTCACAATGAGCAGTTCTTC
CDR3: CASSAQGSHNEQFF

D: NA
V: TRBV5-1
size: NA
J: TRBJ2-5
DNA: TGCGCCAGCAGCTTGAGCATCGACAGGATGGTGGAGACCCAGTACTTC
CDR3: CASSLSIDRMVETQYF

D: TRBD2
V: TRBV29-1
size: once
J: TRBJ2-7
DNA: TGCAGCGTGTATGAGACTAGCGGGAGGGCCCTCTCCTACGAGCAGTACTTC
CDR3: CSVYETSGRALSYEQYF

D: NA
V: TRBV5-8
size: once
J: TRBJ1-1
DNA: TGTGCCAGCAGTCTGCTTCCGGGGAGGTTTAACACTGAAGCTTTCTTT
CDR3: CASSLLPGRFNTEAFF

D: NA
V: TRBV6-1
size: NA
J: TRBJ2-7
DNA: TGTGCCAGCAGTGAAGTCGTAGCGCTGACTTACGAGCAGTACTTC
CDR3: CASSEVVALTYEQYF

D: NA
V: TRBV2
size: once
J: TRBJ2-7
DNA: TGTGCCAGCAGTGATTTGTCGCCAGCCTACGAGCAGTACTTC
CDR3: CASSDLSPAYEQYF

D: NA
V: TRBV4-3
size: NA
J: TRBJ2-2
DNA: TGCGCCAGCAGCCAAGAAATCCGGGATAGCGGGGAGCTGTTTTTT
CDR3: CASSQEIRDSGELFF

D: NA
V: TRBV27
size: NA
J: TRBJ1-1
DNA: TGTGCCAGCAGTTTATACCCCGGACAGTTTGGACGGTCCACTGAAGCTTTCTTT
CDR3: CASSLYPGQFGRSTEAFF

D: NA
V: TRBV21-1
size: NA
J: TRBJ2-7
DNA: TGTGCCAGCCCCAACAGACTAGCGGGTACCTACGAGCAGTACTTC
CDR3: CASPNRLAGTYEQYF

D: TRBD2
V: TRBV7-3
size: NA
J: TRBJ2-1
DNA: TGTGCCAGCAGCTCCCAGGTAGCGGGAGGTACCAATGAGCAGTTCTTC
CDR3: CASSSQVAGGTNEQFF

D: NA
V: TRBV24-1
size: NA
J: TRBJ2-7
DNA: TGTGCCACCAGTGATGGGGCGGACTACGAGCAGTACTTC
CDR3: CATSDGADYEQYF

D: NA
V: TRBV21-1
size: NA
J: TRBJ2-3
DNA: TGTGCCAGCAGCATTTGTAGACAGGGGGAGGTATATACGCAGTATTTT
CDR3: CASSICRQGEVYTQYF